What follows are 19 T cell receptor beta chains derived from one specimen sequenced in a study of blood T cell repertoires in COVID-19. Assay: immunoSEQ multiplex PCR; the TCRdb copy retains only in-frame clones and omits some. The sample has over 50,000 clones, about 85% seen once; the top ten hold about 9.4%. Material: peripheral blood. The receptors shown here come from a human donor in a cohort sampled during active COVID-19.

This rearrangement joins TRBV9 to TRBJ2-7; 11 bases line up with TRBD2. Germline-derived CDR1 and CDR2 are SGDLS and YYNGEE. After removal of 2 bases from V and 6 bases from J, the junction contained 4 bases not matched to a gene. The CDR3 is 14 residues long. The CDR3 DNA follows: TGTGCCAGCAGCGTCGGTCTAGCGGGAGGCGAGCAGTACTTC. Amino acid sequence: CASSVGLAGGEQYF.

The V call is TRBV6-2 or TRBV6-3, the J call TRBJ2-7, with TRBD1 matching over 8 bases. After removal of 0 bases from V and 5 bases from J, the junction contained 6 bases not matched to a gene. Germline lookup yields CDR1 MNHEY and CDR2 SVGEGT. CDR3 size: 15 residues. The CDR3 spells CASSYSAGGYDEQYF. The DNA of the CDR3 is TGTGCCAGCAGTTACTCGGCAGGGGGCTACGACGAGCAGTACTTC.

DNA for the CDR3: TGTGCCAGCACTCCGCGGGTATTATGGAGCGAGCAGTACTTC. Its protein product is CASTPRVLWSEQYF. The rearrangement uses TRBV28 and TRBJ2-7; tentative D call: TRBD2 (5 bases). The CDR3 consists of 14 residues. Germline values: CDR1 MDHEN, CDR2 SYDVKM. V was pared by 7 bases and J by 6 bases, with 19 bases between.

The CDR3 loop is CASSEEWTGGLFF. The CDR3 DNA reads as TGTGCCAGCAGTGAGGAATGGACAGGGGGCTTGTTCTTC. The V call is TRBV2, the J call TRBJ2-1; 11 bases match TRBD1. The CDR3 is made up of 13 amino acids. Germline V gene lookup returns CDR1 SNHLY and CDR2 FYNNEI. V shed 3 bases and J 15 bases; nucleotides not matched to a gene: 7.

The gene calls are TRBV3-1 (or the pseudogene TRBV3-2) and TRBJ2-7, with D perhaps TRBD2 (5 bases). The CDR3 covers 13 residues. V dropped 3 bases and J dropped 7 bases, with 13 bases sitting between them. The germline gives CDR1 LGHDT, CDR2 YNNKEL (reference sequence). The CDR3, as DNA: TGTGCCAGCAGCCAGGGGTCGACGGGGGAGCAGTACTTC. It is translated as CASSQGSTGEQYF.

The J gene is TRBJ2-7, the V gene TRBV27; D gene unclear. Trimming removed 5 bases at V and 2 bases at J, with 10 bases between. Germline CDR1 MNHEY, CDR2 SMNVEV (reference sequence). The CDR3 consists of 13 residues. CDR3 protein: CASSPPPAYEQYF. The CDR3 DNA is TGTGCCAGCAGTCCCCCTCCCGCCTACGAGCAGTACTTC.

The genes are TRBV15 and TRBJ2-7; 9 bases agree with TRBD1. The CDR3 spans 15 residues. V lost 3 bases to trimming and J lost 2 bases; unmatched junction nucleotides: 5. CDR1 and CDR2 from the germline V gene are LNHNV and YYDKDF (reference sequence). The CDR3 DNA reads TGTGCCACCAGCAGGGGGACAGGGCCCGCCTACGAGCAGTACTTC. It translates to CATSRGTGPAYEQYF.

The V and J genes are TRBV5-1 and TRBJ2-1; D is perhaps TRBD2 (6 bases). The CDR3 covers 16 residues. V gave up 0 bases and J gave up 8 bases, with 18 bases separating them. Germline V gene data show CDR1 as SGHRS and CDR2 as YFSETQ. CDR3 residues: CASSLGSAGRTHEQFF. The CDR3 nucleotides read TGCGCCAGCAGCTTGGGGTCGGCGGGGCGGACGCATGAGCAGTTCTTC.

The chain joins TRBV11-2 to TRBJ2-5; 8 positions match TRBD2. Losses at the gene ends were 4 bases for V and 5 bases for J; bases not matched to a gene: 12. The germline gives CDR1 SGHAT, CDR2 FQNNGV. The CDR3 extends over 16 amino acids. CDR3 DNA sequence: TGTGCCAGCAGCTCCTCACTGACGGGAGGGCCGGAGACCCAGTACTTC. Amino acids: CASSSSLTGGPETQYF. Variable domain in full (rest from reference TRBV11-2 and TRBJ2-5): EAGVAQSPRYKIIEKRQSVAFWCNPISGHATLYWYQQILGQGPKLLIQFQNNGVVDDSQLPKDRFSAERLKGVDSTLKIQPAKLEDSAVYLCASSSSLTGGPETQYFGPGTRLLVL.

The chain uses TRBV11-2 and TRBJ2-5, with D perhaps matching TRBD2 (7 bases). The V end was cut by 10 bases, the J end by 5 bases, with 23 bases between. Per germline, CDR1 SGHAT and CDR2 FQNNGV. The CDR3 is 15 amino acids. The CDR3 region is CAISEGGGPRETQYF. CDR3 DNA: TGTGCCATCTCGGAGGGGGGAGGGCCCCGGGAGACCCAGTACTTC.

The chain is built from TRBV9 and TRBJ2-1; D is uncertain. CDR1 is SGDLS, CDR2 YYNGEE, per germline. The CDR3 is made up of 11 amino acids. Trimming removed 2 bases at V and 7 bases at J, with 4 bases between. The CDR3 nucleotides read TGTGCCAGCAGCGTGAGTAATGAGCAGTTCTTC. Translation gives CASSVSNEQFF. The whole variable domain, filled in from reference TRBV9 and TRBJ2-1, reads DSGVTQTPKHLITATGQRVTLRCSPRSGDLSVYWYQQSLDQGLQFLIQYYNGEERAKGNILERFSAQQFPDLHSELNLSSLELGDSALYFCASSVSNEQFFGPGTRLTVL.

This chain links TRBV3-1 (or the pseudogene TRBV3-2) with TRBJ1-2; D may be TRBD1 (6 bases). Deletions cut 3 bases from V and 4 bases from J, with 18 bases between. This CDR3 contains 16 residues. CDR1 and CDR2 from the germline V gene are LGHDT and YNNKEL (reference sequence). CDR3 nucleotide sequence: TGTGCCAGCAGCCAGCCAGGGGCCCAAGGATCCTATGGCTACACCTTC. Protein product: CASSQPGAQGSYGYTF.

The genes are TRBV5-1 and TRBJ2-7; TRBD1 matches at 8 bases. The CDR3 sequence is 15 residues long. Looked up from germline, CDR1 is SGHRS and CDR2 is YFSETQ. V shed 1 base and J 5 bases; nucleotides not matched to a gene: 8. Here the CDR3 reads CASSLRGQGNDEQYF. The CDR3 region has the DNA TGCGCCAGCAGCTTGAGAGGACAGGGTAACGACGAGCAGTACTTC. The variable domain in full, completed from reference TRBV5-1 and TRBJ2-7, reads KAGVTQTPRYLIKTRGQQVTLSCSPISGHRSVSWYQQTPGQGLQFLFEYFSETQRNKGNFPGRFSGRQFSNSRSEMNVSTLELGDSALYLCASSLRGQGNDEQYFGPGTRLTVT.

The CDR3 coding sequence is TGCGCCAGCAGCCGGGACAGGGCGGTTGGCGAGCAGTACTTC. Its translation is CASSRDRAVGEQYF. The genes are TRBV10-1 and TRBJ2-7, with TRBD1 matching over 9 bases. The V gene's germline CDR1 is WNHNN and CDR2 SYGVQD (reference sequence). The CDR3 extends over 14 amino acids. J was trimmed by 6 bases and V by 6 bases; bases with no gene match: 9.

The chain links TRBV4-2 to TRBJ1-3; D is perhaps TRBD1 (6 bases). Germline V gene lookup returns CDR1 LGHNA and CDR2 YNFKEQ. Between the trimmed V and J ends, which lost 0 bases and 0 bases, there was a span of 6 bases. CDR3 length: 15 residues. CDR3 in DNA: TGTGCCAGCAGCCAAGAACAGGGCTCTGGAAACACCATATATTTT. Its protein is CASSQEQGSGNTIYF.

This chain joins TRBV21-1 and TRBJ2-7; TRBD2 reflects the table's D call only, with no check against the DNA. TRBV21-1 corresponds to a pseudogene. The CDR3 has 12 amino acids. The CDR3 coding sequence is TGTGCCAGCGGGCGGCCCGGGAACGAGCAGTACTTC. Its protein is CASGRPGNEQYF.

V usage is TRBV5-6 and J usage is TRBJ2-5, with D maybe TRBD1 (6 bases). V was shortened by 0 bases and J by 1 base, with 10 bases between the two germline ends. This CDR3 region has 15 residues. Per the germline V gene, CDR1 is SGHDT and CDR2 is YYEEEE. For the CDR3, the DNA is TGTGCCAGCAGCTTGGTGACAGGTAGCCAAGAGACCCAGTACTTC. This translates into CASSLVTGSQETQYF.

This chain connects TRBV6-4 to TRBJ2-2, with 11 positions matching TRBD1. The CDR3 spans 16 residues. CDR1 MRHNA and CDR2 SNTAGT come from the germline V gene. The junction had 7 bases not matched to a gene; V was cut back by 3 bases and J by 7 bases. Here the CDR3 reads CASSEPGQGDHGELFF. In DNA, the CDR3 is TGTGCCAGCAGTGAACCGGGACAGGGGGACCACGGGGAGCTGTTTTTT.

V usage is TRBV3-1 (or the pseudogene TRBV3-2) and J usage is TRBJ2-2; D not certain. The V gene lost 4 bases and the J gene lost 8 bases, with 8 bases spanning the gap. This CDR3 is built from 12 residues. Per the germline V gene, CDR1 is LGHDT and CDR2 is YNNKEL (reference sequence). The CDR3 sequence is CASSLIPGELFF. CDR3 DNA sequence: TGTGCCAGCAGCCTTATCCCTGGGGAGCTGTTTTTT.